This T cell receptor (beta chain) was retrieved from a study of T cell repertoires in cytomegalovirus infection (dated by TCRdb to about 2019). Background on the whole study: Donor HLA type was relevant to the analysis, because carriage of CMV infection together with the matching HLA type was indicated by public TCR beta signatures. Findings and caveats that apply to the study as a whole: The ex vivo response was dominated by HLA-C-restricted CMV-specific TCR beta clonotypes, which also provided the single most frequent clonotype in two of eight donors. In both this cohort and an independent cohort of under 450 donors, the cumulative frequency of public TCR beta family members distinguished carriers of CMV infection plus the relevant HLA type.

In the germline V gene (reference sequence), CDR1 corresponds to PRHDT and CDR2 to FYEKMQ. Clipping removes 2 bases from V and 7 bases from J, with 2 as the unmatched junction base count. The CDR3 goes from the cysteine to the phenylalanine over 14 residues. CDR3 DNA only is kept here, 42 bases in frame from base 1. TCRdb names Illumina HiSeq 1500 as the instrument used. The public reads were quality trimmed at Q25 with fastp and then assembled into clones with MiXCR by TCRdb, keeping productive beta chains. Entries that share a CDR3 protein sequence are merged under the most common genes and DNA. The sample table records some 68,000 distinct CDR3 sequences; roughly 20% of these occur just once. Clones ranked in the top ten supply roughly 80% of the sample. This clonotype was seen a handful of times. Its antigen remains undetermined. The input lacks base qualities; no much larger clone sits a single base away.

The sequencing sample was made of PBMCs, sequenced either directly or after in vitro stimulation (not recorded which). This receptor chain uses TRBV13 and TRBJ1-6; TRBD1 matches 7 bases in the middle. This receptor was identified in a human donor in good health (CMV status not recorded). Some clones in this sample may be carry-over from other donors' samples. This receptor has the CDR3 CASSLQGVNSPLHF. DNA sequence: TGTGCCAGCAGCTTACAGGGGGTAAATTCACCCCTCCACTTT.